This passage covers 25 T cell receptor beta chains from one sample sequenced in a study of CDR3 diversity in severe acne. TCRdb reanalysed the PCR reads using MiXCR and keeps one entry per CDR3 protein. The sample consists of roughly 81,000 distinct CDR3 sequences, 45% to 55% of them appearing once. The sample consisted of blood. Receptors were obtained from a male donor in good health, serving as a control.

Remarks on this clonotype: Sequence at one end of the junction differs from germline and may be a read error. The chain recombines TRBV7-8 with TRBJ1-5; 8 nucleotides line up with TRBD1. Germline V lookup: CDR1 SGHVS, CDR2 FQNEAQ. The CDR3 sequence is 17 residues long. This CDR3 is CAGSFEVGTGGDQPRYF. The CDR3 coding sequence is TGTGCCGGCAGCTTCGAAGTAGGGACAGGTGGAGATCAGCCCCGGTATTTT. Variable domain in full (rest from reference TRBV7-8 and TRBJ1-5): GAGVSQSPRYKVAKRGQDVALRCDPISGHVSLFWYQQALGQGPEFLTYFQNEAQLDKSGLPSDRFFAERPEGSVSTLKIQRTQQEDSAVYLCAGSFEVGTGGDQPRYFGDGTRLSIL.

A remark on this clonotype: Relative to the germline gene, one junction end is altered; a read error may explain this. The genes are TRBV24-1 and TRBJ2-3; D is uncertain. This CDR3 has 12 residues. The germline V gene has CDR1 KGHDR and CDR2 SFDVKD. The CDR3 sequence is CATSNLRNTQYF. DNA of the CDR3: TGTGCCACCAGTAATTTAAGGAATACGCAGTATTTT.

V usage is TRBV25-1 and J usage is TRBJ2-7; 7 bases are a match to TRBD2. J lost 2 bases, V lost 5 bases, and 6 bases had no gene match. The germline V gene has CDR1 MGHDK and CDR2 SYGVNS. The CDR3 sequence is 14 residues long. The CDR3 spells CASSILAEPYEQYF. The CDR3 DNA reads TGTGCCAGCAGTATCCTAGCGGAACCCTACGAGCAGTACTTC.

The V gene is TRBV20-1, the J gene TRBJ1-6; 9 nucleotides agree with TRBD1. Trimming removed 3 bases from V and 6 bases from J; junction bases left unmatched: 3. This CDR3 region has 14 residues. CDR1 and CDR2 (germline): DFQATT, SNEGSKA (reference sequence). The CDR3 DNA sequence: TGCAGTGCTAGCAGGGACAGGGCTAATTCACCCCTCCACTTT. It translates to CSASRDRANSPLHF.

The chain joins TRBV6-1 to TRBJ1-1; 7 bases match TRBD1. With 5 bases clipped from V and 4 bases from J, the junction kept 10 bases outside the gene matches. Per the germline V gene, CDR1 is MNHNS and CDR2 is SASEGT. The CDR3 has 15 amino acids. CDR3 residues: CASSYSTGEGTEAFF. CDR3 DNA: TGTGCCAGCAGTTACTCCACAGGGGAGGGCACTGAAGCTTTCTTT.

This sequence joins TRBV7-9 and TRBJ2-2; D uncertain. The CDR3 totals 15 residues. The V gene's germline CDR1 is SEHNR and CDR2 FQNEAQ (reference sequence). V dropped 3 bases and J dropped 1 base, with 9 bases sitting between them. CDR3 DNA: TGTGCCAGCAGCTTGAGCTCGGGGAACACCGGGGAGCTGTTTTTT. This sequence encodes CASSLSSGNTGELFF.

Worth noting for this clonotype: One end of the junction varies from germline; a read error may be responsible. This chain uses TRBV10-3 with TRBJ1-1; D may be TRBD1 (5 bases). Germline V CDR1 and CDR2: ENHRY, SYGVKD. This CDR3 is 15 amino acids long. The CDR3 here is CAIIEPTGLNTEAFF. CDR3 bases: TGTGCCATCATTGAGCCCACGGGGCTGAACACTGAAGCTTTCTTT.

At least ten counts were recorded for this clonotype. The CDR3 DNA reads TGTGCCAGCAGTTTTGTCACAAGCAATCAGCCCCAGCATTTT. Translated, it gives CASSFVTSNQPQHF. The gene calls are TRBV28 and TRBJ1-5; D unresolved. Trimming pared 3 bases from V and 1 base from J, leaving 7 bases between. The V gene's germline CDR1 is MDHEN and CDR2 SYDVKM. The CDR3 length is 14 residues.

This clonotype was observed a handful of times. This chain joins TRBV20-1 and TRBJ2-7; D not certain. The CDR3 extends over 13 amino acids. V shed 2 bases and J shed 6 bases, with 14 bases lying between them. Germline CDR1 is DFQATT and CDR2 is SNEGSKA (reference sequence). CDR3 nucleotides: TGCAGTGCTAGAAACTCGTACATGGTCGAGCAGTACTTC. Translation: CSARNSYMVEQYF.

This clonotype has a handful of counts. The rearrangement uses TRBV7-2 and TRBJ2-5, with 10 bases identical to TRBD2. The CDR3 is made up of 14 amino acids. Germline CDR1 reads SGHTA; CDR2 reads FQGNSA. The V segment lost 6 bases and the J segment 4 bases; nucleotides outside the gene matches: 5. The CDR3 loop is CASSLAGVLETQYF. The CDR3 bases are TGTGCCAGCAGTCTAGCGGGAGTGCTAGAGACCCAGTACTTC.

This clonotype was observed at least ten times. J is TRBJ1-3 and V is TRBV6-5, with D perhaps matching TRBD1 (5 bases). Germline loops: CDR1 MNHEY, CDR2 SVGAGI. The CDR3 has 13 amino acids. The V end was cut by 7 bases, the J end by 8 bases, with 15 bases between. This CDR3 reads CASKDPMGDTIYF. The DNA of the CDR3 is TGTGCCAGCAAAGATCCGATGGGGGACACCATATATTTT.

J is TRBJ2-5 and V is TRBV29-1; weak D call: TRBD1 (6 bases). The CDR3 consists of 12 residues. Germline V gene lookup returns CDR1 SQVTM and CDR2 ANQGSEA. The V gene lost 7 bases and the J gene lost 5 bases, with 14 bases spanning the gap. CDR3 residues: CSAGRGWETQYF. DNA for the CDR3: TGCAGCGCAGGCAGGGGCTGGGAGACCCAGTACTTC.

This clonotype was observed many times. The chain employs TRBV20-1 and TRBJ2-7, with D tentatively TRBD1 (6 bases). The V gene's germline CDR1 is DFQATT and CDR2 SNEGSKA (reference sequence). This CDR3 has 14 amino acids. V was shortened by 0 bases and J by 5 bases, with 14 bases between the two germline ends. The CDR3 DNA follows: TGCAGTGCTAGAGATTCTGGGGGCAGGGACGAGCAGTACTTC. The encoded protein is CSARDSGGRDEQYF.

V gene TRBV29-1 combines with J gene TRBJ2-1, with D possibly being TRBD2 (5 bases). Germline CDR1 is SQVTM and CDR2 is ANQGSEA. This CDR3 has 13 residues. Trimming removed 7 bases from V and 6 bases from J, with 16 bases in between. The CDR3 protein is CSALGQEVNEQFF. CDR3 nucleotides: TGCAGCGCCTTAGGGCAGGAGGTCAATGAGCAGTTCTTC.

This sequence joins TRBV5-4 and TRBJ1-6, with 8 bases lining up with TRBD1. Losses at the gene ends were 0 bases for V and 8 bases for J; bases not matched to a gene: 4. Germline V gene lookup returns CDR1 SGHNT and CDR2 YYREEE (reference sequence). CDR3 length: 15 residues. CDR3 sequence reads: CASSLEQGGDSPLHF. The DNA of the CDR3 is TGTGCCAGCAGCTTGGAACAGGGGGGCGATTCACCCCTCCACTTT.

This clonotype was recorded at least ten times. The chain is built from TRBV2 and TRBJ1-6, with 8 bases matching TRBD1. The germline V gene has CDR1 SNHLY and CDR2 FYNNEI. V shed 3 bases, J shed 9 bases, and the junction held 4 bases outside the gene matches. This CDR3 has 14 residues. In DNA, the CDR3 is TGTGCCAGCAGTGATCAGGGGGCGCGTTCACCCCTCCACTTT. Protein sequence: CASSDQGARSPLHF.

At least ten counts were recorded for this clonotype. The chain couples TRBV6-1 to TRBJ2-5; a possible D gene is TRBD2 (6 bases). V was cut by 7 bases and J by 0 bases, with 9 bases left in between. Germline loops: CDR1 MNHNS, CDR2 SASEGT. This CDR3 has 13 residues. The CDR3 DNA reads as TGTGCCAGCACCCGGGACTACCAAGAGACCCAGTACTTC. Its translation: CASTRDYQETQYF.

This clonotype was recorded at least ten times. J is TRBJ2-7 and V is TRBV20-1; maybe TRBD1 (5 bases). Germline CDR1 reads DFQATT; CDR2 reads SNEGSKA (reference sequence). V lost 0 bases, J lost 3 bases, and 21 bases lay in between. CDR3 length equals 17 residues. As DNA, the CDR3 is TGCAGTGCTAGAGATCCCTTGACAGTTGGTTCCTTCTACGAGCAGTACTTC. Protein: CSARDPLTVGSFYEQYF.

This clonotype was counted at least ten times. This chain connects TRBV20-1 to TRBJ2-5, with 10 bases that match TRBD1. CDR1 and CDR2 from the germline V gene are DFQATT and SNEGSKA (reference sequence). The CDR3 is 16 residues long. V lost 5 bases to trimming and J lost 2 bases; unmatched junction nucleotides: 11. The CDR3 reads CSAVPGTGEIQETQYF. The CDR3 nucleotides are TGCAGTGCTGTTCCCGGGACAGGGGAAATTCAAGAGACCCAGTACTTC.

In this sample, this clonotype turned up many times. V gene TRBV19 combines with J gene TRBJ1-3; D is unresolved. Germline V CDR1 and CDR2: LNHDA, SQIVND (reference sequence). The CDR3 sequence is 12 residues long. The CDR3 loop is CATGSDGNTIYF. In DNA, the CDR3 is TGTGCTACGGGGTCAGACGGAAACACCATATATTTT.

With regard to this clonotype: One end of the junction varies from germline; a read error may be responsible. This sequence joins TRBV20-1 and TRBJ2-4; D may match TRBD1 or TRBD2 (6 bases each). Germline CDR1 is DFQATT and CDR2 is SNEGSKA (reference sequence). This CDR3 spans 12 amino acids. CDR3 DNA: TGCAGTGCTAGGGGGGGCCGAAACACTCAGTACTTC. Protein sequence: CSARGGRNTQYF.

There are many counts of this clonotype. The chain recombines TRBV24-1 with TRBJ1-2, with a possible D match to TRBD1 (6 bases). V lost 3 bases, J lost 2 bases, and 18 bases lay in between. The CDR3 is made up of 17 amino acids. Germline loops: CDR1 KGHDR, CDR2 SFDVKD. DNA of the CDR3: TGTGCCACCAGTGATGGCCGCGGGGGGGGGGCCAACTATGGCTACACCTTC. Protein product: CATSDGRGGGANYGYTF.

J is TRBJ2-6 and V is TRBV28, with D possibly being TRBD1 (6 bases). Trimming stripped 2 bases from V and 1 base from J, with 15 bases between. CDR1 and CDR2 (germline): MDHEN, SYDVKM. This CDR3 contains 18 residues. The CDR3 is CASSLPGTKASGANVLTF. For the CDR3, the DNA is TGTGCCAGCAGTTTACCCGGGACAAAGGCTTCTGGGGCCAACGTCCTGACTTTC. Drawing the rest from reference TRBV28 and TRBJ2-6, the complete variable domain is DVKVTQSSRYLVKRTGEKVFLECVQDMDHENMFWYRQDPGLGLRLIYFSYDVKMKEKGDIPEGYSVSREKKERFSLILESASTNQTSMYLCASSLPGTKASGANVLTFGAGSRLTVL.

This clonotype was counted at least ten times. This sequence joins TRBV30 and TRBJ1-6; TRBD1 matches 7 bases. The germline V gene has CDR1 GTSNPN and CDR2 SVGIG (reference sequence). Trimming took 3 bases from V and 8 from J; bases not matched to a gene: 7. The CDR3 has 14 residues. The CDR3 loop reads CAWSRDREDSPLHF. As DNA, the CDR3 is TGTGCCTGGAGCAGAGACAGGGAAGATTCACCCCTCCACTTT. The whole variable domain, remainder taken from reference TRBV30 and TRBJ1-6, is SQTIHQWPATLVQPVGSPLSLECTVEGTSNPNLYWYRQAAGRGLQLLFYSVGIGQISSEVPQNLSASRPQDRQFILSSKKLLLSDSGFYLCAWSRDREDSPLHFGNGTRLTVT.

This chain joins TRBV6-1 and TRBJ2-5; possible D gene TRBD1, 6 bases. V shed 5 bases and J shed 3 bases, with 16 bases lying between them. The germline gives CDR1 MNHNS, CDR2 SASEGT. The CDR3 extends over 15 amino acids. The CDR3 DNA reads as TGTGCCAGCAGTTACTCGGTACCAGGGGAAGAGACCCAGTACTTC. Translated: CASSYSVPGEETQYF.